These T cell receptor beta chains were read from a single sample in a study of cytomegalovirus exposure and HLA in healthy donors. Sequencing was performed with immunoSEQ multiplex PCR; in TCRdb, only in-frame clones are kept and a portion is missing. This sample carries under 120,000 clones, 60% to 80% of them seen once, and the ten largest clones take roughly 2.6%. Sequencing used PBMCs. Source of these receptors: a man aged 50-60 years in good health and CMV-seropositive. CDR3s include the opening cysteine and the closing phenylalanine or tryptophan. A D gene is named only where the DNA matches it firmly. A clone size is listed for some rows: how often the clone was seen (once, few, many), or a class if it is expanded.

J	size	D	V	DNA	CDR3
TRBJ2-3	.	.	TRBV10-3	TGTGCCATCAGTGAGAATAGGGGAATGGATACGCAGTATTTT	CAISENRGMDTQYF
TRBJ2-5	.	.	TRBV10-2	TGCGCCAGTTGTTCACCGGGGGGCCCCGTGGAGACCCAGTACTTC	CASCSPGGPVETQYF
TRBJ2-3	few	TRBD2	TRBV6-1	TGTGCCAGCAGTGCCCTAGCGGGGGGCCCAGATACGCAGTATTTT	CASSALAGGPDTQYF
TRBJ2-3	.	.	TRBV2	TGTGCCAGCAGAGAGGTAGATACGCAGTATTTT	CASREVDTQYF
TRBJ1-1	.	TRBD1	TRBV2	TGTGCCAGCAGTGGCGGGACAGGGGGCTGGGGCGCTGAAGCTTTCTTT	CASSGGTGGWGAEAFF
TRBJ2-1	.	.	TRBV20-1	TGCAGTGCTAGAGGGGGCAGTGAGCAGTTCTTC	CSARGGSEQFF
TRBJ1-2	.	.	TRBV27	TGTGCCACCTCCCAGGGTCCTAACTATGGCTACACCTTC	CATSQGPNYGYTF
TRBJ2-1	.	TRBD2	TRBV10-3	TGTGCCATCAGCCCCGGGACTAGCCTTAGTAATGAGCAGTTCTTC	CAISPGTSLSNEQFF
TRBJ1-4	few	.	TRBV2	TGTGCCAGCAGTCCAGATTCCAATGAAAAACTGTTTTTT	CASSPDSNEKLFF
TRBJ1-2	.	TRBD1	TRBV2	TGTGCCAGCAGGGACATCGGGACAGGATATTTTGGCTACACCTTC	CASRDIGTGYFGYTF
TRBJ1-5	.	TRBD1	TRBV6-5	TGTGCCAGCAGTTACAACAGGGGTGGTCAGCCCCAGCATTTT	CASSYNRGGQPQHF
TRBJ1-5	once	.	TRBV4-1	TGCGCCAGCAGCCACGCGGGTTCCGGCAATCAGCCCCAGCATTTT	CASSHAGSGNQPQHF
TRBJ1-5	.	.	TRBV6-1	TGTGCCAGCAGTGAAGTTATTGTTGTCAGGGTCAATCAGCCCCAGCATTTT	CASSEVIVVRVNQPQHF
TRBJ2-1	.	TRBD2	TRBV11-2	TGTGCCAGCAGCTTAGGGGTCTCGGGAGGACTCGATGAGCAGTTCTTC	CASSLGVSGGLDEQFF
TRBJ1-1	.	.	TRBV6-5	TGTGCCAGCAGTCGGGGGAACACTGAAGCTTTCTTT	CASSRGNTEAFF
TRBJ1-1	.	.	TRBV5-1	TGCGCCAGCAGCTTGGCCGACACGGGGTGGAACACTGAAGCTTTCTTT	CASSLADTGWNTEAFF
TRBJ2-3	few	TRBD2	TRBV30	TGTGCCTGGAGCTCGTCGGGGGGGGGCACAGATACGCAGTATTTT	CAWSSSGGGTDTQYF
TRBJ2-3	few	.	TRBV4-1	TGCGCCAGCAGCTTAACAGTGATGGGTAGTGACCCAGATACGCAGTATTTT	CASSLTVMGSDPDTQYF
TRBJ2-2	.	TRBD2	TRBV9	TGTGCCAGCAGCGTAGGAATTAGCGGGACCGGGGAGCTGTTTTTT	CASSVGISGTGELFF
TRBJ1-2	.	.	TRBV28	TGTGCCAGCGGACTTCGGACTCATGGCTACACCTTC	CASGLRTHGYTF
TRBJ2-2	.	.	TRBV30	TGTGCCTGGAGTATCCCGGGACTTCACACCGGGGAGCTGTTTTTT	CAWSIPGLHTGELFF
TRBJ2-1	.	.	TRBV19	TGTGCCAGTAGGGACGGGAGCGGAAACTCCTACAATGAGCAGTTCTTC	CASRDGSGNSYNEQFF
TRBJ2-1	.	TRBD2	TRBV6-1	TGTGCCAGCAGACACCGCGGGGGGCCTCAAACCGAGCAGTTCTTC	CASRHRGGPQTEQFF
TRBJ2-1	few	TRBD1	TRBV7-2	TGTGCCAGCAGCCAGGGGGTGATCTCCTACAATGAGCAGTTCTTC	CASSQGVISYNEQFF
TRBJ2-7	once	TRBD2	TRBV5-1	TGCGCCAGCAGCTTGGAGGGGACTAATGAGCAGTACTTC	CASSLEGTNEQYF
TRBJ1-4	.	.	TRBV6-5	TGTGCCAGCGGACAGTATAATGAAAAACTGTTTTTT	CASGQYNEKLFF
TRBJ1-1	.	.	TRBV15	TGTGCCACCAGAGCCGACAGATTGAACACTGAAGCTTTCTTT	CATRADRLNTEAFF
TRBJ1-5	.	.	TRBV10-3	TGTGCCATCAGTGAGTCTGTGTCCGGTCAGCCCCAGCATTTT	CAISESVSGQPQHF
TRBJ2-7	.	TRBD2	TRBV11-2	TGTGCCAGCAGCTTAGCGCGGGAGCGAGCCTACGAGCAGTACTTC	CASSLARERAYEQYF
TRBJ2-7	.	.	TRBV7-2	TGTGCCAGCAGCTTAGGGGGTTGGACAGTTTCCTACGAGCAGTACTTC	CASSLGGWTVSYEQYF
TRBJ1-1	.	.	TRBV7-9	TGTGCCAGCAGCTTAGCCCGTGTCACTGAAGCTTTCTTT	CASSLARVTEAFF
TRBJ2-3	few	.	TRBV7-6	TGTGCCAGCAGCTTATCTCCCGGGTACACAGATACGCAGTATTTT	CASSLSPGYTDTQYF
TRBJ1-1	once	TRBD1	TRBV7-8	TGTGCCAGCAGCTTAGACAGGGGGCTTAGCACTGAAGCTTTCTTT	CASSLDRGLSTEAFF
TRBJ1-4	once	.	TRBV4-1	TGCGCCAGCAGCCAAGATACTAACGGATTCAATGAAAAACTGTTTTTT	CASSQDTNGFNEKLFF
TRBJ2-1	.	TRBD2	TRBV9	TGTGCCAGCAGCTACTCTGCGGGGGGCCTTAAAAATGAGCAGTTCTTC	CASSYSAGGLKNEQFF